This TCR beta chain is drawn from a study of blood T cell repertoires in COVID-19. Patients at the Seattle site were enrolled during active infection and followed longitudinally. Authors' analysis steps: Nucleated cell counts were estimated from reference gene primer amplification. The data were produced by immunoSEQ multiplex PCR, yet TCRdb's version contains in-frame clones alone and is incomplete. V and J calls plus clone size are reproduced from that table; the DNA served to infer D and trimming. The profile shows fewer than 250,000 clones, about nine tenths of them singletons. CDR1 and CDR2 from the germline V gene are KGHDR and SFDVKD. Trimming pared 2 bases from V and 6 bases from J, leaving 13 bases between. The CDR3 contains 15 residues.

This receptor was obtained from a man in his fifties with COVID-19, enrolled during active disease. Sample: peripheral blood. The chain links TRBV24-1 to TRBJ1-5; D possibly corresponds to TRBD1 (6 bases). CDR3 in DNA: TGTGCCACCAGTGATTCGGGGGGCTTGGGTCAGCCCCAGCATTTT. The encoded protein is CATSDSGGLGQPQHF.